This T cell receptor (beta chain) derives from a study of blood T cell repertoires in COVID-19. Study overall: From the United States, Italy and Spain came samples of acute and convalescent COVID-19. From T cells, B-cell-depleted T cells, or PBMCs came the material, which was cDNA or gDNA.

The CDR3 sequence is 20 residues long. With V trimmed by 3 bases and J by 0 bases, 18 bases remained unmatched. Germline loops: CDR1 SGHRS, CDR2 YFSETQ. The count of this clone is one. In the authors' workflow: How many nucleated cells were present was estimated from reference gene primer amplification. Only in-frame clones appear in the TCRdb table, and some are missing; sequencing was by immunoSEQ multiplex PCR. V, J and clone size are those of that table, while D and trimming were read from the DNA. Of 100,000 to 150,000 clones listed, about 85% are singletons. The sequencing sample was made of peripheral blood. The sequence was obtained from a man aged 60 to 75 with acute or convalescent COVID-19. The chain joins TRBV5-1 to TRBJ2-7, with 10 bases that match TRBD2. This CDR3 reads CASSSPRWERGGPISYEQYF. The CDR3 coding sequence is TGCGCCAGCAGCTCCCCTCGCTGGGAGCGGGGGGGCCCAATCTCCTACGAGCAGTACTTC.